This T cell receptor beta chain was recorded in a study of identical twins. This clonotype was picked up a small number of times. As yet, its antigen is unknown. Every donor was a healthy Caucasian. The CDR3 covers 18 residues. V lost 5 bases, J lost 1 base, and 9 bases stayed unmatched. The germline gives CDR1 SGHAT, CDR2 FQNNGV. Template switching introduced a universal primer site, and the cDNA bore unique molecular identifiers. TCRdb reprocessed the 5' RACE reads via MiXCR and lists one record per CDR3 protein. The sample holds around 290,000 distinct CDR3 sequences, roughly 9.7% seen once. Study-wide findings and caveats: In monozygotic twins, models underestimated the sharing of out-of-frame TCR alpha.

These data were also filed under a second study, of yellow fever vaccine responses in identical twins.

The chain couples TRBV11-2 to TRBJ2-1; 12 bases fit TRBD2. The sample taken for sequencing was CD8+ T cells sorted from blood. This clonotype originated in a woman in her late teens or twenties in good health. The CDR3 nucleotides read TGTGCCAGCAGCGCCTCTAGCGGGGGGGCCCCGTCCTACAATGAGCAGTTCTTC. Translating gives CASSASSGGAPSYNEQFF. Full variable domain (rest looked up from reference TRBV11-2 and TRBJ2-1): EAGVAQSPRYKIIEKRQSVAFWCNPISGHATLYWYQQILGQGPKLLIQFQNNGVVDDSQLPKDRFSAERLKGVDSTLKIQPAKLEDSAVYLCASSASSGGAPSYNEQFFGPGTRLTVL.